This T cell receptor (beta chain) was captured in a study of blood T cell repertoires in COVID-19 (dated by TCRdb to about 2020). About the investigation overall: Samples covering the acute and convalescent phases of COVID-19 were provided by collaborators in the United States, Italy and Spain. Sample metadata almost always included a de-identified subject ID, COVID-19 status, age in years and sex. The repertoires were released in a freely available public database intended as a resource for research on the immune response to SARS-CoV-2. The dataset comprised deeply sampled blood TCRbeta repertoires from subjects exposed to, actively infected with, or recovered from COVID-19. The material from the prospective study consisted of cDNA or gDNA derived from T cells, B-cell-depleted T cells, or PBMCs. Where available, HLA class I and class II types were obtained from metadata supplied by the sample provider rather than from assay-based typing. The samples were drawn from the first 160 participants of the ongoing ImmuneRACE study and from roughly 1,300 subjects provided by 6 global collaborators.

CDR1 and CDR2, per the germline V gene, are SGHNT and YENEEA. The V and J ends are trimmed by 3 bases and 8 bases, leaving 11 bases between them. Its CDR3 holds 13 amino acids, cysteine through phenylalanine. Only the CDR3 DNA is retained, 39 bases long and in frame from the first base. Collaborating institutions collected whole blood in K2EDTA tubes following their own protocols. Collaborator samples were shipped for TCRbeta analysis as frozen whole blood, isolated PBMCs, or DNA extracted from either sample type. On the study overall, not on this receptor specifically: The quantity of clinical and demographic metadata differed by source and by participant and was supplied without curation.

TCRbeta CDR3 regions were amplified from genomic DNA using the immunoSEQ Assay, a bias-controlled multiplex PCR. For the original study's pipeline: Within the assay, amplification of reference gene primers was used to estimate how many nucleated cells each sample contained. To quantify the absolute abundance of each unique TCRbeta CDR3 rearrangement, sequence reads were collapsed and filtered. For each sample, productive Simpson clonality was calculated as the square root of Simpson's diversity index over productive rearrangements. Drawn from immuneACCESS, this table holds only the in-frame rearrangements with V and J called that TCRdb kept. Clones are partly lost; checked studies trace under half to an unresolved V gene and leave the rest unexplained. From that table come the V and J calls and clone size; the DNA was used to work out D and trimming. For this sample the table gives around 170,000 clones, of which 90% were detected only once. Of the sample, 0.5% to 0.65% falls within the top ten clones.

This clone was detected a few times. No cognate antigen has been identified for it. No clone much larger than this one lies a single base away; base qualities are absent. The V and J genes are TRBV11-3 and TRBJ1-3; no D gene can be assigned with confidence. This receptor was taken from a man aged 50-59 years with acute or convalescent COVID-19. Sequencing input: peripheral blood. The CDR3 loop reads CASSFTSVDTIYF. The DNA sequence is TGTGCCAGCAGCTTCACTTCGGTGGACACCATATATTTT.